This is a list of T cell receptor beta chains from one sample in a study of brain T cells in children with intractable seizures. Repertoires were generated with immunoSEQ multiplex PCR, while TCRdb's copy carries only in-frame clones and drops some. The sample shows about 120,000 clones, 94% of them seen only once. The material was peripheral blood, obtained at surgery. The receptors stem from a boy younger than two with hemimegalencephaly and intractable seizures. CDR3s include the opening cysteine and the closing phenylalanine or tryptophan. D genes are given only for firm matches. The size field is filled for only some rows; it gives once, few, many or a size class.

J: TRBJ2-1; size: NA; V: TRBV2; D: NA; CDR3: CASRTDALWNEQFF; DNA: TGTGCCAGCAGGACAGACGCCCTTTGGAATGAGCAGTTCTTC
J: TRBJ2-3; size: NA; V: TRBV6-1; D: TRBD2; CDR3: CASSEGVAGGDTQYF; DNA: TGTGCCAGCAGTGAAGGGGTTGCGGGAGGAGATACGCAGTATTTT
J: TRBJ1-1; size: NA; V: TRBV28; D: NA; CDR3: CASSLVPPANTEAFF; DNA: TGTGCCAGCAGTTTAGTACCCCCGGCGAACACTGAAGCTTTCTTT
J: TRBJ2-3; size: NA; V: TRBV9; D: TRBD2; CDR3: CASSPRTSTGTDTQYF; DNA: TGTGCCAGCAGCCCCCGGACTAGCACCGGGACAGATACGCAGTATTTT
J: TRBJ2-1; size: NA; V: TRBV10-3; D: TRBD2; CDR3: CAISPGLEGHEQFF; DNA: TGTGCCATCAGTCCGGGACTAGAGGGGCATGAGCAGTTCTTC
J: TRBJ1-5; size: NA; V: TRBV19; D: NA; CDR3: CASSSWQGNQPQHF; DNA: TGTGCCAGTAGTAGTTGGCAGGGCAATCAGCCCCAGCATTTT
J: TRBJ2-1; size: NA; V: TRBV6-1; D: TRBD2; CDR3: CASSDPGGRGEQFF; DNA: TGTGCCAGCAGTGATCCTGGCGGGAGGGGAGAGCAGTTCTTC
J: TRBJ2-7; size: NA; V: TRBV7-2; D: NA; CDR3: CASSLEGSRYRVEQYF; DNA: TGTGCCAGCAGCCTTGAGGGGAGCCGCTACCGGGTCGAGCAGTACTTC
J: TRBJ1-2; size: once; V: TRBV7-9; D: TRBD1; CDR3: CASSRSGQGGGYTF; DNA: TGTGCCAGCAGCCGTAGTGGACAGGGTGGCGGCTACACCTTC
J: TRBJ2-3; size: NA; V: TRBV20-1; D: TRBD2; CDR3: CSASLPSGSLTDTQYF; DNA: TGCAGTGCTAGTTTGCCTAGCGGGAGCCTCACAGATACGCAGTATTTT
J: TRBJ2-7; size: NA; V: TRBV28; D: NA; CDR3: CASSLGGGGSYEQYF; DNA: TGTGCCAGCAGTTTAGGCGGAGGGGGCTCCTACGAGCAGTACTTC
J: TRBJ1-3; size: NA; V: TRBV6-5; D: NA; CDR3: CASSTRANSGNTIYF; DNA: TGTGCCAGCAGTACCCGGGCCAACTCTGGAAACACCATATATTTT
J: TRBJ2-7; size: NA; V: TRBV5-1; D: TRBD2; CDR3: CASSLMAGGPLEQYF; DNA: TGCGCCAGCAGCTTGATGGCGGGAGGGCCTCTCGAGCAGTACTTC
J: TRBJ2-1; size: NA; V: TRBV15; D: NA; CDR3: CATSREGGDNEQFF; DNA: TGTGCCACCAGCAGAGAGGGCGGGGACAATGAGCAGTTCTTC
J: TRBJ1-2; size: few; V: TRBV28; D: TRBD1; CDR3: CASSFMTGDNYGYTF; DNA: TGTGCCAGCAGTTTTATGACAGGGGATAACTATGGCTACACCTTC